This TCR beta chain was identified in a study of OX40 agonist ivuxolimab in advanced cancers. The method was immunoSEQ multiplex PCR; TCRdb's version includes in-frame clones alone and lacks a portion of them. The top ten hold 0.95% to 1.5% of the sample, which has tens of thousands of clones, around 80% seen once. Germline V gives CDR1 SGHTA, CDR2 FQGNSA. J gave up 5 bases and V 5 bases, and 5 bases lay outside the gene matches. This CDR3 spans 13 amino acids. The chain couples TRBV7-2 to TRBJ2-5; TRBD1 matches 7 bases. The origin of this receptor is an adult with an advanced solid tumor such as melanoma, head and neck, liver or kidney cancer. This specimen consisted of CD4+ or CD8+ T cells sorted from blood, obtained in a trial of the OX40 agonist ivuxolimab. CDR3 sequence reads: CASSRRGLETQYF. The CDR3 nucleotides read TGTGCCAGCAGCCGCAGGGGGTTGGAGACCCAGTACTTC.